The 23 T cell receptor beta chains given below trace back to one sample, sequenced in a study of blood T cell repertoires in COVID-19. Here immunoSEQ multiplex PCR was the method, and the copy in TCRdb shows in-frame clones only, minus some. The sample lists hundreds of thousands of clones, 85% occurring once. Source material: PBMCs or T cells enriched from blood (not recorded which). Receptors were obtained from a woman aged 45 to 65 who had recovered from COVID-19.

This chain joins TRBV5-1 and TRBJ2-1; TRBD2 matches at 11 bases. Losses at the gene ends were 2 bases for V and 4 bases for J; bases not matched to a gene: 8. CDR3 size: 17 residues. Germline CDR1 is SGHRS and CDR2 is YFSETQ. CDR3 protein: CASSFPTSGAVYNEQFF. For the CDR3, the DNA is TGCGCCAGCAGCTTTCCGACTAGCGGGGCGGTTTACAATGAGCAGTTCTTC.

The chain is built from TRBV4-2 and TRBJ1-4; 9 bases agree with TRBD1. The CDR3 is made up of 16 amino acids. Germline CDR1 and CDR2: LGHNA and YNFKEQ. The V gene end was trimmed by 3 bases and the J gene end by 4 bases; junction bases not matched to a gene: 6. The CDR3 coding sequence is TGTGCCAGCAGCCACCCACCGGGACAGGGTAATGAAAAACTGTTTTTT. Protein product: CASSHPPGQGNEKLFF.

The chain carries TRBV6-1 and TRBJ2-7; the D gene is possibly TRBD1 (6 bases). The CDR3 covers 13 residues. From germline, CDR1 is MNHNS and CDR2 SASEGT. Trimming cost V 3 bases and J 2 bases, with 8 bases left between them. The CDR3 DNA follows: TGTGCCAGCAGTGATCAGGGGCCCTACGAGCAGTACTTC. Translation gives CASSDQGPYEQYF.

This clone was counted ten times or more. V is TRBV27 and J is TRBJ1-1; 8 bases agree with TRBD1. Looked up from germline, CDR1 is MNHEY and CDR2 is SMNVEV (reference sequence). The ends lost 7 bases at V and 4 bases at J; junction bases unmatched: 11. There are 15 residues in the CDR3. The CDR3 DNA follows: TGTGCCAGCAAGACAGCAGGGGGCTGGATCACTGAAGCTTTCTTT. Translation gives CASKTAGGWITEAFF.

The genes are TRBV4-2 and TRBJ2-3; TRBD2 agrees at 8 bases. Trimming at V came to 2 bases and at J to 5 bases, leaving 12 bases not matched to a gene. Germline V gene lookup returns CDR1 LGHNA and CDR2 YNFKEQ. The CDR3 is 17 residues long. CDR3 region: CASSQRLAGGAGDTQYF. Written as DNA, the CDR3 is TGTGCCAGCAGCCAACGGCTAGCGGGCGGAGCTGGAGATACGCAGTATTTT.

This chain's CDR3 is CASSQGRYGYTF. For the CDR3, the DNA is TGTGCCAGCAGTCAGGGCAGATATGGCTACACCTTC. V is TRBV2 and J is TRBJ1-2; D possibly corresponds to TRBD1 (5 bases). CDR3 length equals 12 residues. The V end lost 5 bases, the J end lost 5 bases, and 9 bases lay between the germline ends. Germline CDR1 SNHLY, CDR2 FYNNEI.

V usage is TRBV5-4 and J usage is TRBJ2-6, with D maybe TRBD2 (6 bases). V was trimmed by 1 base and J by 4 bases, leaving 18 bases between them. Germline V gene lookup returns CDR1 SGHNT and CDR2 YYREEE (reference sequence). The CDR3 contains 18 residues. CDR3 nucleotides: TGTGCCAGCAGCTTGACCGGGACTGAACAGTCGGGGGCCAACGTCCTGACTTTC. This codes for CASSLTGTEQSGANVLTF. Variable domain in full (rest from reference TRBV5-4 and TRBJ2-6): ETGVTQSPTHLIKTRGQQVTLRCSSQSGHNTVSWYQQALGQGPQFIFQYYREEENGRGNFPPRFSGLQFPNYSSELNVNALELDDSALYLCASSLTGTEQSGANVLTFGAGSRLTVL.

This chain uses TRBV12-5 with TRBJ1-5; TRBD1 agrees at 7 bases. This CDR3 contains 15 residues. V dropped 3 bases and J dropped 4; count of bases not matched to a gene: 6. Germline V lookup: CDR1 LGHNT, CDR2 FRNRAP. The CDR3 loop reads CASGLGTVTNQPQHF. The CDR3 nucleotides are TGTGCTAGTGGTTTAGGGACAGTCACAAATCAGCCCCAGCATTTT.

This sequence joins TRBV6-5 and TRBJ2-4; D possibly corresponds to TRBD2 (5 bases). Between the trimmed V and J ends, which lost 2 bases and 0 bases, there was a span of 11 bases. The CDR3 is 16 residues long. CDR1 and CDR2 (germline): MNHEY, SVGAGI. The CDR3 is CASSYQAGLAKNIQYF. Written as DNA, the CDR3 is TGTGCCAGCAGTTACCAGGCTGGACTAGCCAAAAACATTCAGTACTTC.

The rearrangement uses TRBV5-1 and TRBJ1-4; possible D gene TRBD1, 5 bases. Germline V lookup: CDR1 SGHRS, CDR2 YFSETQ. The CDR3 consists of 17 residues. V dropped 3 bases and J dropped 0 bases, with 15 bases sitting between them. The CDR3 DNA sequence: TGCGCCAGCAGCTCAGTGACAGCCTCTGCAACTAATGAAAAACTGTTTTTT. Protein sequence: CASSSVTASATNEKLFF.

This sequence joins TRBV5-1 and TRBJ2-1; 10 bases are a match to TRBD2. The length of the CDR3 is 15 residues. Germline V lookup: CDR1 SGHRS, CDR2 YFSETQ. V lost 4 bases to trimming and J lost 2 bases; unmatched junction nucleotides: 3. The CDR3 bases are TGCGCCAGCAGCGTTGGGACTAGCGCCTACAATGAGCAGTTCTTC. Its translation is CASSVGTSAYNEQFF.

The gene calls are TRBV27 and TRBJ1-2, with D tentatively TRBD1 (5 bases). V lost 6 bases and J lost 5, with 13 bases in between. The CDR3 spans 13 residues. In germline, CDR1 is MNHEY, CDR2 SMNVEV (reference sequence). DNA of the CDR3: TGTGCCAGCAGCTGGGGACGGGGGTATGGCTACACCTTC. It codes for CASSWGRGYGYTF.

This clone was counted a single time. V gene TRBV3-1 (or the pseudogene TRBV3-2) combines with J gene TRBJ2-7; D is possibly TRBD2 (6 bases). The CDR3 loop spans 13 amino acids. V gave up 2 bases and J gave up 6 bases, with 11 bases separating them. Looked up from germline, CDR1 is LGHDT and CDR2 is YNNKEL (reference sequence). This CDR3 is CASSQLGGGEQYF. The CDR3, as DNA: TGTGCCAGCAGCCAATTGGGGGGTGGCGAGCAGTACTTC.

This clone was recorded only once. The chain uses TRBV6-5 and TRBJ2-7, with TRBD2 identical over 8 bases. V was clipped by 6 bases and J by 0 bases; unmatched bases: 7. Germline CDR1 reads MNHEY; CDR2 reads SVGAGI. The CDR3 has 15 amino acids. The CDR3 loop is CASRRTSGSSYEQYF. CDR3 sequence (DNA): TGTGCCAGCAGGCGCACTAGCGGCAGCTCCTACGAGCAGTACTTC.

This rearrangement joins TRBV9 to TRBJ2-1; tentative D call: TRBD1 (6 bases). With 0 bases removed from V and 3 bases from J, the gap between germline ends came to 10 bases. This CDR3 contains 15 residues. The germline V gene encodes CDR1 SGDLS and CDR2 YYNGEE. The CDR3 here is CASSVEQGSYNEQFF. The CDR3 DNA follows: TGTGCCAGCAGCGTAGAACAGGGTAGCTACAATGAGCAGTTCTTC.

In this sample, this clone turned up a few times. The gene calls are TRBV19 and TRBJ2-7, with D possibly being TRBD1 (5 bases). Germline CDR1 LNHDA, CDR2 SQIVND (reference sequence). Trimming removed 8 bases from V and 0 bases from J, with 8 bases in between. This CDR3 contains 12 residues. The CDR3 reads CASSGPSYEQYF. Written as DNA, the CDR3 is TGTGCCAGTTCAGGGCCCTCCTACGAGCAGTACTTC. Combining the CDR3 with reference TRBV19 and TRBJ2-7 gives the whole variable domain DGGITQSPKYLFRKEGQNVTLSCEQNLNHDAMYWYRQDPGQGLRLIYYSQIVNDFQKGDIAEGYSVSREKKESFPLTVTSAQKNPTAFYLCASSGPSYEQYFGPGTRLTVT.

This clone showed up just a few times. This chain links TRBV3-1 (or the pseudogene TRBV3-2) with TRBJ2-7; TRBD1 might be the D (5 bases). The CDR3 has 13 amino acids. The V end was cut by 4 bases, the J end by 2 bases, with 9 bases between. CDR1 and CDR2 (germline): LGHDT, YNNKEL (reference sequence). The CDR3 protein is CASSLKDTYEQYF. The CDR3 DNA sequence: TGTGCCAGCAGCCTCAAGGACACCTACGAGCAGTACTTC.

The chain combines TRBV12-3 or TRBV12-4 with TRBJ2-7; 11 bases line up with TRBD1. This CDR3 has 13 residues. With V trimmed by 5 bases and J by 6 bases, 3 bases remained unmatched. Here the CDR3 reads CASSGQGAIEQYF. The CDR3 region has the DNA TGTGCCAGCAGTGGACAGGGGGCAATCGAGCAGTACTTC.

J is TRBJ2-6 and V is TRBV5-6; no reliable D call. The germline V and J ends were trimmed by 3 bases and 4 bases, with 11 bases remaining between them. This CDR3 has 15 amino acids. Germline values: CDR1 SGHDT, CDR2 YYEEEE. CDR3 DNA sequence: TGTGCCAGCAGCTGGCCTAGGAGAGGGGCCAACGTCCTGACTTTC. Protein product: CASSWPRRGANVLTF. The full variable domain, in which reference TRBV5-6 and TRBJ2-6 provide the parts outside the CDR3, is DAGVTQSPTHLIKTRGQQVTLRCSPKSGHDTVSWYQQALGQGPQFIFQYYEEEERQRGNFPDRFSGHQFPNYSSELNVNALLLGDSALYLCASSWPRRGANVLTFGAGSRLTVL.

The chain uses TRBV30 and TRBJ1-1; 7 bases map to TRBD1. Unmatched junction bases numbered 5, after V lost 8 bases and J lost 5 bases. This CDR3 has 11 amino acids. Germline CDR1 is GTSNPN and CDR2 is SVGIG (reference sequence). CDR3 DNA: TGTGCCAGTTACAGGGGAACTGAAGCTTTCTTT. Residues: CASYRGTEAFF.

The genes are TRBV19 and TRBJ1-5, with a possible D match to TRBD1 (6 bases). V lost 1 base, J lost 3 bases, and 10 bases lay in between. The V gene's germline CDR1 is LNHDA and CDR2 SQIVND (reference sequence). This CDR3 has 15 residues. CDR3 nucleotides: TGTGCCAGTAGTATAGCAGGGGCCTTCAATCAGCCCCAGCATTTT. Its protein is CASSIAGAFNQPQHF.

In this sample, this clone turned up a few times. The chain recombines TRBV19 with TRBJ1-3; 7 bases map to TRBD1. The CDR3 runs 23 residues. Looked up from germline, CDR1 is LNHDA and CDR2 is SQIVND (reference sequence). V trimming: 7 bases; J trimming: 0 bases; junction bases outside the gene matches: 30. CDR3 in amino acids: CASKSGLAQGINSFSDSGNTIYF. Written as DNA, the CDR3 is TGTGCCAGTAAATCTGGCCTGGCACAGGGGATAAACTCGTTCTCGGACTCTGGAAACACCATATATTTT.

The chain links TRBV19 to TRBJ1-2; D might be TRBD1 (6 bases). The CDR3 totals 13 residues. Germline CDR1 LNHDA, CDR2 SQIVND (reference sequence). The V and J ends lost 5 bases and 3 bases respectively, with 10 bases between them. The CDR3 DNA is TGTGCCAGTAGTCAGGGGACCCACTATGGCTACACCTTC. It codes for CASSQGTHYGYTF.